The 5 T cell receptor beta chains presented below share a single source sample, sequenced in a study of blood T cell repertoires in COVID-19. Assay: immunoSEQ multiplex PCR; the TCRdb copy retains only in-frame clones and omits some. The sample holds 150,000 to 200,000 clones, 80% to 85% seen once. Material for sequencing was peripheral blood. Every receptor here comes from a man in his sixties or seventies with active or convalescent COVID-19.

Regarding this clone: Other DNA sequences of this sample code for an identical CDR3. The CDR3 here is CASSRQGANEKLFF. The CDR3 DNA reads TGTGCCAGCAGTCGACAGGGGGCAAATGAAAAACTGTTTTTT. J is TRBJ1-4 and V is TRBV2; TRBD1 aligns across 10 bases. CDR3 length equals 14 residues. From germline, CDR1 is SNHLY and CDR2 FYNNEI. V shed 5 bases and J 5 bases; nucleotides not matched to a gene: 2.

This clone was seen just once. The chain links TRBV5-1 to TRBJ1-6; D gene uncertain. Germline CDR1 is SGHRS and CDR2 is YFSETQ. Trimming shortened V by 0 bases and J by 8 bases, and 9 bases separated the two germline ends. The CDR3 runs to 14 residues. The CDR3 loop is CASSLERGDSPLHF. The DNA of the CDR3 is TGCGCCAGCAGCTTGGAACGGGGAGATTCACCCCTCCACTTT. The full variable domain, completed using reference TRBV5-1 and TRBJ1-6, is KAGVTQTPRYLIKTRGQQVTLSCSPISGHRSVSWYQQTPGQGLQFLFEYFSETQRNKGNFPGRFSGRQFSNSRSEMNVSTLELGDSALYLCASSLERGDSPLHFGNGTRLTVT.

The rearrangement links TRBV6-2 or TRBV6-3 to TRBJ2-3, with TRBD1 identical over 8 bases. The CDR3 covers 17 residues. The trim removed 4 bases at V and 3 bases at J, leaving 12 bases unmatched. From germline, CDR1 is MNHEY and CDR2 SVGEGT. The CDR3 bases are TGTGCCAGCAGTTCCCGAGGACAGGGTCTGGGGACAGATACGCAGTATTTT. Translation: CASSSRGQGLGTDTQYF.

The V gene is TRBV19, the J gene TRBJ1-2; 7 nucleotides line up with TRBD1. CDR3 length equals 16 residues. CDR1 and CDR2 from the germline V gene are LNHDA and SQIVND (reference sequence). Trimming cost V 4 bases and J 4 bases; bases outside gene matches: 12. The CDR3 reads CASSTPGQRRTYGYTF. CDR3 DNA sequence: TGTGCCAGTAGTACCCCGGGACAGCGAAGAACCTATGGCTACACCTTC. Full variable domain (remainder filled in from reference TRBV19 and TRBJ1-2): DGGITQSPKYLFRKEGQNVTLSCEQNLNHDAMYWYRQDPGQGLRLIYYSQIVNDFQKGDIAEGYSVSREKKESFPLTVTSAQKNPTAFYLCASSTPGQRRTYGYTFGSGTRLTVV.

The V and J genes are TRBV27 and TRBJ1-2; tentatively, D is TRBD1 (6 bases). The V gene's germline CDR1 is MNHEY and CDR2 SMNVEV (reference sequence). The V end was cut by 5 bases, the J end by 4 bases, with 14 bases between. The CDR3 has 14 residues. This chain's CDR3 is CASSPQGLSYGYTF. The CDR3 DNA is TGTGCCAGCAGTCCCCAGGGGTTGAGCTATGGCTACACCTTC.